This is a list of T cell receptor beta chains from one sample in a study of blood T cell repertoires in COVID-19. Measured with immunoSEQ multiplex PCR; TCRdb has only the in-frame clones, and not every one. The sample records about 330,000 clones, more than 70% being singletons. Sample: peripheral blood. All receptors derive from a woman aged 45-65 years with acute or convalescent COVID-19. CDR3s include the opening cysteine and the closing phenylalanine or tryptophan. Fields, in order: J gene, clone size, D gene, V gene, CDR3 protein, CDR3 DNA. A D gene is named only where the DNA matches it firmly. Only some rows state a clone size, as once, few, many or a class for expanded clones.

J: TRBJ1-2; size: NA; D: NA; V: TRBV19; CDR3: CASSDRDTYGYTF; DNA: TGTGCCAGTAGCGATCGGGACACCTATGGCTACACCTTC
J: TRBJ1-1; size: NA; D: NA; V: TRBV5-1; CDR3: CASRTGDMGNTEAFF; DNA: TGCGCCAGCCGAACCGGGGACATGGGGAATACTGAAGCTTTCTTT
J: TRBJ1-2; size: NA; D: NA; V: TRBV19; CDR3: CASSIDPQGLQNYGYTF; DNA: TGTGCCAGTAGTATAGATCCTCAGGGACTGCAGAACTATGGCTACACCTTC
J: TRBJ1-1; size: NA; D: TRBD1; V: TRBV6-6; CDR3: CASSFGAGGQNTEAFF; DNA: TGTGCCAGCAGTTTCGGCGCAGGGGGCCAGAACACTGAAGCTTTCTTT
J: TRBJ1-5; size: NA; D: TRBD1; V: TRBV24-1; CDR3: CATSDLTGGRQPQHF; DNA: TGTGCCACCAGTGATCTGACAGGGGGCAGACAGCCCCAGCATTTT
J: TRBJ2-3; size: NA; D: TRBD1; V: TRBV7-2; CDR3: CASSSRQGGTDTQYF; DNA: TGTGCCAGCAGCTCTCGACAGGGCGGCACAGATACGCAGTATTTT
J: TRBJ2-7; size: NA; D: TRBD2; V: TRBV27; CDR3: CASSLSRTSGHEQYF; DNA: TGTGCCAGCAGTTTATCGAGGACTAGCGGGCACGAGCAGTACTTC
J: TRBJ2-3; size: few; D: TRBD2; V: TRBV3-1/TRBV3-2; CDR3: CASSRAFSGGSTDTQYF; DNA: TGTGCCAGCAGCCGGGCCTTTAGCGGGGGGAGCACAGATACGCAGTATTTT
J: TRBJ2-5; size: few; D: NA; V: TRBV5-1; CDR3: CASSLGQRETQYF; DNA: TGCGCCAGCAGCTTGGGGCAGCGGGAGACCCAGTACTTC
J: TRBJ2-1; size: NA; D: NA; V: TRBV4-3; CDR3: CASSPYGGREQFF; DNA: TGCGCCAGCAGCCCCTATGGGGGCAGGGAGCAGTTCTTC
J: TRBJ2-3; size: NA; D: TRBD2; V: TRBV5-1; CDR3: CASRLVWGSLGTSAADTQYF; DNA: TGCGCCAGCAGATTGGTATGGGGTAGCCTGGGGACTAGCGCCGCAGATACGCAGTATTTT
J: TRBJ1-6; size: NA; D: TRBD1; V: TRBV2; CDR3: CASSPMTGGDSPLHF; DNA: TGTGCCAGCAGTCCCATGACAGGGGGCGATTCACCCCTCCACTTT
J: TRBJ2-7; size: NA; D: TRBD1; V: TRBV7-2; CDR3: CASSPKGQLTYEQYF; DNA: TGTGCCAGCAGCCCTAAGGGACAGCTAACCTACGAGCAGTACTTC
J: TRBJ1-5; size: once; D: NA; V: TRBV11-2; CDR3: CASSFSGISNQPQHF; DNA: TGTGCCAGCAGCTTCTCGGGGATTAGCAATCAGCCCCAGCATTTT
J: TRBJ2-1; size: once; D: TRBD2; V: TRBV5-6; CDR3: CASRTTKREGNEQFF; DNA: TGTGCCAGCAGGACGACTAAGCGGGAGGGTAATGAGCAGTTCTTC
J: TRBJ2-5; size: NA; D: TRBD1; V: TRBV28; CDR3: CASSRLQGRSEETQYF; DNA: TGTGCCAGCAGTCGCCTACAGGGGAGATCCGAAGAGACCCAGTACTTC
J: TRBJ1-1; size: NA; D: NA; V: TRBV10-3; CDR3: CAISESLSEAFF; DNA: TGTGCCATCAGTGAGTCCCTGAGTGAAGCTTTCTTT
J: TRBJ1-2; size: NA; D: TRBD1; V: TRBV6-5; CDR3: CASSLDRGGYGYTF; DNA: TGTGCCAGCAGCCTCGACAGGGGGGGGTATGGCTACACCTTC
J: TRBJ2-1; size: NA; D: NA; V: TRBV19; CDR3: CASSKTGSSYNEQFF; DNA: TGTGCCAGTAGTAAGACGGGGAGCTCCTACAATGAGCAGTTCTTC
J: TRBJ2-3; size: NA; D: NA; V: TRBV29-1; CDR3: CSVEMRSRGTDTQYF; DNA: TGCAGCGTTGAAATGAGGTCGAGGGGCACAGATACGCAGTATTTT
J: TRBJ2-7; size: NA; D: NA; V: TRBV12-3/TRBV12-4; CDR3: CASSSFYEQYF; DNA: TGTGCCAGCAGTTCATTTTACGAGCAGTACTTC
J: TRBJ2-3; size: NA; D: NA; V: TRBV5-8; CDR3: CATARDYSKDTQYF; DNA: TGTGCCACCGCTCGAGACTACAGCAAGGATACGCAGTATTTT
J: TRBJ2-2; size: few; D: NA; V: TRBV5-1; CDR3: CASSLYMVVGTGELFF; DNA: TGCGCCAGCAGCTTGTATATGGTAGTCGGCACCGGGGAGCTGTTTTTT
J: TRBJ2-1; size: NA; D: TRBD2; V: TRBV19; CDR3: CASSAGAGRGYNEQFF; DNA: TGTGCCAGTAGTGCCGGGGCGGGGAGGGGCTACAATGAGCAGTTCTTC